The present TCR beta chain was sequenced within a study of T cells in Graves' hyperthyroidism and ophthalmopathy (dated by TCRdb to about 2019). Study-wide context: TCR V-J signatures able to tell the groups apart were searched for in a discovery cohort of 90 to 100 patients, of whom over 40 had Graves' ophthalmopathy and 55 to 65 had stable Graves' hyperthyroidism. Prospective prediction of ophthalmopathy was tested in an independent validation cohort of some 19 hyperthyroidism patients and around 16 patients who later progressed to ophthalmopathy. The roughly 94 discovery patients were randomly divided into training and test sets at a 7:3 ratio. In addition, the study compared T-cell repertoires in thyroid tissue and in blood from several Graves' hyperthyroidism patients. Following sampling, methimazole starting at 30 mg daily was given to hyperthyroidism patients, and high-dose intravenous methylprednisolone was given to ophthalmopathy patients. TCR Vbeta CDR3 sequencing of fewer than 150 peripheral blood samples (roughly 41 ophthalmopathy, 75 hyperthyroidism and approximately 17 progressor patients) is reported in the paper. The study at large found these results: Ophthalmopathy was separated from stable hyperthyroidism by a 13 V-J signature model, with approximately 85% sensitivity and 81% to 83% specificity obtained in cross-validation and 80%/75% obtained in testing. Most expanded thyroid clonotypes (frequency above 0.001) were also detected in blood, suggesting blood repertoires may reflect thyroid immune responses. During validation, the model predicted progression to ophthalmopathy a median of approximately 6 months ahead of onset, with almost 71% sensitivity and more than 72% specificity. Sample size was not statistically predetermined, and investigators were not blinded to group allocation.

Concerning this clonotype itself: Its antigen specificity is not known. The record has no base qualities; no much larger clone is one base away.

Stable Graves' hyperthyroidism was defined as no progression to ophthalmopathy during 18 months of follow-up. Hyperthyroidism patients were newly diagnosed, with disease duration under 2 months, and aged 18 to 65 years. Any patient with an uncontrolled infection, another autoimmune disease, pregnancy or lactation was excluded. Clinical symptoms, serum thyroxine and TRAb, thyroid ultrasound, and orbital computed tomography formed the basis for the diagnoses. Total RNA was extracted with Trizol reagent, and quality was checked on an Agilent 2100 Bioanalyzer. TCR beta CDR3 regions were amplified from RNA transcripts. For the first round of RT-PCR on the TCR CDR3, the HTBI primer set was used together with the Qiagen OneStep RT-PCR kit. A second multiplex PCR round built the libraries, followed by size selection and purification. Sequencing of the libraries was done on an Illumina HiSeq2000 using paired-end 100 bp reads. Concerning the study's data processing: SOAPnuke was used to process the raw data, removing reads that contained adapters or uncalled bases, had a mean Phred below 15, or lacked an exact match to the constant primer or identifier. COPE v1.2.5 was used to merge high-quality paired reads, and clonotypes were defined as unique nucleotide sequences. MiTCR v1.1 was used to align clonotypes to the IMGT TRBV, TRBD and TRBJ reference segments. The analysis was restricted to V-J combinations with a frequency above 0.0001, which together covered 99.2% of the repertoires. The TCS score was defined as F50 (clonal expansion) divided by E x V (chaos), with BLOSUM62-based TCRdist calculated between CDR3 peptides within each V-J. Welch's t-statistics and random forest reduced 500 to 650 V-J features to some 14, which were used in a naive Bayes classifier (R e1071). TCRdb itself trimmed the public reads at Q25 with fastp, ran MiXCR and retained productive beta chains. Rows merge per CDR3 protein into single entries with the most common DNA and genes. TCRdb's processing, not the authors', yielded these V and J calls. The sample table holds approximately 590,000 distinct CDR3 sequences, of which roughly 50% were seen once. About 7.9% of the sample comes from the top ten.

Trimming removed 6 bases from V and 4 bases from J, leaving 12 bases between the germline ends. The germline V gene yields SNHLY for CDR1 and FYNNEI for CDR2. Spanning cysteine to phenylalanine, the CDR3 consists of 13 amino acids. The retained sequence is limited to the CDR3, 39 bases, with the frame set at the first base. Here the chain combines TRBV2 and TRBJ1-2; TRBD1 is perhaps the D gene, given 6 matching bases. The sequencing sample was made of peripheral blood or thyroid tissue (not recorded which). The sequence derives from a woman aged 18-29 years with Graves' hyperthyroidism. Donor details come from another sample of the same person, matched by shared clones. The DNA sequence is as follows: TGTGCCAGCAGCTCCGGGACACTCTATGGCTACACCTTC. Translated, it gives CASSSGTLYGYTF.